This TCR beta chain was profiled in a study of tissue T cells after allogeneic stem cell transplantation. Study findings and constraints: This small cohort was clinically heterogeneous, and sampling depth was a limitation.

The sample's time point: mouse harvest day 7 after allogeneic transplant. Mouse grafts combined 10^7 T-cell-depleted bone marrow cells with 10^6 splenic CD5+ T cells. Tissues came from B6→BALB/c major-mismatch GVHD mice at day 7 or 14. This clone was detected only a few times. Its antigen remains unknown. Gene and germline names: mouse. The read ends 1 residue shy of where the CDR3 ends; the end is completed using the germline J gene. Survey-depth TCRbeta CDR3 sequencing reported V/J genes and productive frequencies. The protocol was immunoSEQ multiplex PCR, while the TCRdb copy is restricted to in-frame clones and leaves out a portion. This table has 6,500 to 8,000 clones, roughly 47% appearing once. The junction had 1 base not matched to a gene; V was cut back by 4 bases and J by 3 bases. Germline V gene data show CDR1 as FNHDT and CDR2 as SITEND (reference sequence). CDR3 length: 15 residues.

The clonotype was recovered from a female BALB/c mouse given C57BL/6 T cells with graft-versus-host disease after an allogeneic hematopoietic cell transplant. V usage is TRBV19 and J usage is TRBJ1-6; 10 bases are shared with TRBD1. TRBJ1-6 is treated as an ORF (open reading frame) with a function not yet certain. Input material: gut tissue. Incomplete CDR3 DNA: TGTGCCAGCAGTCGGACAGGGGGCTATAATTCGCCCCTCTAC. Translation: CASSRTGGYNSPLY. The CDR3 reads in full as CASSRTGGYNSPLYF.